This T cell receptor beta chain originates from a study of CD8 T cells in ankylosing spondylitis. Study observations and caveats: Enrichment of disease-linked clones was reportedly significant in matched ankylosing spondylitis synovial fluid. Disease-associated clones were CD8+ and fairly uncommon in peripheral blood.

Germline lookup yields CDR1 SQVTM and CDR2 ANQGSEA. The V and J ends lost 5 bases and 2 bases respectively, with 13 bases between them. There are 14 residues in the CDR3. Researchers built TCR beta libraries using quantitative 5'-RACE with molecular barcodes. One entry per CDR3 protein, called by TCRdb with MiXCR from the 5' RACE reads. Of about 200,000 distinct CDR3 sequences in the sample, 20% to 30% were seen once. This clonotype showed up just a few times. Its antigen is still unknown. Input material: blood, either unsorted or a sorted T cell fraction (not recorded which). The chain has TRBV29-1 and TRBJ1-5, with TRBD1 as a possible D gene (6 bases). The receptor comes from a male donor with ankylosing spondylitis or in good health (not recorded which). The DNA for the CDR3 is TGCAGCGTTACGGGGGCTTCGGGCAATCAGCCCCAGCATTTT. Translating gives CSVTGASGNQPQHF.